Listed here are 7 T cell receptor beta chains from one sample, sequenced in a study of early T cells in non-severe SARS-CoV-2 infection. MiXCR, applied by TCRdb to the 5' RACE reads, yields one record per CDR3 protein. The sample records tens of thousands of distinct CDR3 sequences, approximately 12% being singletons. The sequenced sample was whole blood. Receptors were obtained from an adult who was a healthcare worker with PCR-confirmed SARS-CoV-2 infection or an uninfected control (not recorded which).

This clonotype was seen at least ten times. The CDR3 bases are TGTGCCAGCGGGTACGGGACTAGCGGGAACAAGCAGTTCTTC. This gives the protein CASGYGTSGNKQFF. The chain joins TRBV28 to TRBJ2-1, with 13 bases lining up with TRBD2. V lost 8 bases, J lost 11 bases, and 9 bases stayed unmatched. CDR3 length equals 14 residues. Germline CDR1 reads MDHEN; CDR2 reads SYDVKM.

This clonotype was observed a few times. Without the conserved terminal phenylalanine or tryptophan, this CDR3 likely stems from a read error. Because the CDR3's place on the DNA is in doubt, the DNA is left out and the CDR3 is given as listed by TCRdb. The chain links TRBV6-2 or TRBV6-3 to TRBJ1-1; the DNA was not compared with TRBD1, the D call given in the table. Germline V gene sequence: CDR1 MNHEY, CDR2 SVGEGT. 14 amino acids form the CDR3, both terminal residues included. The CDR3 sequence: CASSYSMDPTPSCI.

This clonotype was seen repeatedly, ten times or more. The J gene is TRBJ1-1, the V gene TRBV15; D not resolved. Trimming removed 0 bases at V and 7 bases at J, with 9 bases between. Germline lookup yields CDR1 LNHNV and CDR2 YYDKDF (reference sequence). The CDR3 consists of 13 residues. The CDR3 nucleotides are TGTGCCACCAGCAGAGATCCCCAGTTTGAAGCTTTCTTT. Translated, it gives CATSRDPQFEAFF.

This clonotype was detected a few times. The rearrangement joins TRBV11-2 to TRBJ1-4; tentatively, D is TRBD1 (5 bases). The CDR3 extends over 14 amino acids. Trimming took off 7 bases at V and 8 bases at J, with 17 bases between the two ends. Per the germline V gene, CDR1 is SGHAT and CDR2 is FQNNGV. The CDR3 DNA reads TGTGCCAGCACCAAACGGGGGTTGGGGGAAAAACTGTTTTTT. This sequence encodes CASTKRGLGEKLFF. Together with reference TRBV11-2 and TRBJ1-4, the CDR3 gives the full variable domain: EAGVAQSPRYKIIEKRQSVAFWCNPISGHATLYWYQQILGQGPKLLIQFQNNGVVDDSQLPKDRFSAERLKGVDSTLKIQPAKLEDSAVYLCASTKRGLGEKLFFGSGTQLSVL.

The chain joins TRBV9 to TRBJ1-6; D not resolved. The CDR3 totals 13 residues. Deletions cut 0 bases from V and 11 bases from J, with 9 bases between. The germline CDR1 and CDR2 sequences are SGDLS and YYNGEE. The CDR3 DNA is TGTGCCAGCAGCGTAGTACTTGGGACACCCCTCCACTTT. Translation: CASSVVLGTPLHF. The full variable domain, in which reference TRBV9 and TRBJ1-6 provide the parts outside the CDR3, is DSGVTQTPKHLITATGQRVTLRCSPRSGDLSVYWYQQSLDQGLQFLIQYYNGEERAKGNILERFSAQQFPDLHSELNLSSLELGDSALYFCASSVVLGTPLHFGNGTRLTVT.

V gene TRBV12-5 combines with J gene TRBJ2-7; D is unclear. The CDR3 extends over 11 amino acids. Germline CDR1 reads LGHNT; CDR2 reads FRNRAP. Trimming pared 0 bases from V and 3 bases from J, leaving 0 bases between. CDR3 sequence (DNA): TGTGCTAGTGGTTTGGTCTACGAGCAGTACTTC. This sequence encodes CASGLVYEQYF.

This clonotype has just a few counts. V gene TRBV12-3 or TRBV12-4 combines with J gene TRBJ1-2, with unresolved D. V gave up 6 bases and J gave up 4 bases, with 9 bases separating them. The CDR3 is made up of 12 amino acids. CDR3 in amino acids: CASSLPPYGYTF. The CDR3 nucleotides read TGTGCCAGCAGCCTCCCCCCCTATGGCTACACCTTC.